The rows below give T cell receptor beta chains drawn from one sample of a study of blood T cell repertoires in COVID-19. The data were produced by immunoSEQ multiplex PCR, yet TCRdb's version contains in-frame clones alone and is incomplete. Of some 120,000 clones listed, 84% are singletons. Sequenced sample: peripheral blood. The receptors here all came from a woman in her twenties or thirties who had recovered from COVID-19. Each CDR3 is given with its conserved first and last residue. Fields, in order: J gene, V gene, D gene, CDR3 DNA, CDR3 protein. A D gene is named only where the DNA matches it firmly.

TRBJ2-7 | TRBV6-5 | TRBD1 | TGTGCCAGCACTAAAATGGACAGGGGGCACTACGAGCAGTACTTC | CASTKMDRGHYEQYF
TRBJ2-1 | TRBV19 | - | TGTGCCAGTCAGTCCCGCAGCTCCTACAATGAGCAGTTCTTC | CASQSRSSYNEQFF
TRBJ2-6 | TRBV2 | - | TGTGCCAGCAGTGAAGGTGGGGGCCCTGGGGCCAACGTCCTGACTTTC | CASSEGGGPGANVLTF
TRBJ2-7 | TRBV30 | TRBD2 | TGTGCCTGGAGTGTTCCTAGCGGGGCCCTCGGGCAGTACTTC | CAWSVPSGALGQYF
TRBJ1-1 | TRBV6-6 | TRBD1 | TGTGCCAGCAGACAAACCGGGACAGGCATGAACACTGAAGCTTTCTTT | CASRQTGTGMNTEAFF
TRBJ1-3 | TRBV27 | - | TGTGCCAGCAGTTTTGGAGGGCCCGGAAACACCATATATTTT | CASSFGGPGNTIYF
TRBJ2-3 | TRBV2 | TRBD2 | TGTGCCAGCAGTGCCGCTAGACTAGCTGAGTCAGATACGCAGTATTTT | CASSAARLAESDTQYF
TRBJ1-1 | TRBV27 | TRBD1 | TGTGCCAGCAGTGCCTTGACAGGGAAGTCCCCTGAAGCTTTCTTT | CASSALTGKSPEAFF
TRBJ1-2 | TRBV30 | TRBD1 | TGTGCCTGGAGTGGAAGGACAGGGGGCAATGGCTACACCTTC | CAWSGRTGGNGYTF
TRBJ2-3 | TRBV4-1 | - | TGCGCCAGCAGCCCGGGGACTCGCACAGATACGCAGTATTTT | CASSPGTRTDTQYF
TRBJ2-5 | TRBV11-2 | - | TGTGCCAGCAGCTCTGACAGGACCCAGTACTTC | CASSSDRTQYF
TRBJ1-5 | TRBV12-5 | - | TGTGCTAGTGGTTTGACTACAGAGGTTGACTATAGCAATCAGCCCCAGCATTTT | CASGLTTEVDYSNQPQHF
TRBJ2-4 | TRBV4-1 | - | TGCGCCAGCAGCCAAGATGCGGTAGCCAAAAACATTCAGTACTTC | CASSQDAVAKNIQYF
TRBJ2-1 | TRBV19 | - | TGTGCCAGTAGTATCCCGTTTAGCAGCGGGCAGTTCTTC | CASSIPFSSGQFF
TRBJ2-3 | TRBV7-2 | - | TGTGCCAGCAGCATCAGCGGGCGGGCAGATACGCAGTATTTT | CASSISGRADTQYF